This passage covers 13 T cell receptor beta chains from one sample sequenced in a study of CD8 T cells in Susac syndrome. RNA totalling about 0.5 to 1 ug underwent reverse transcription with random hexamers. TCRdb analysed the immunoSEQ multiplex PCR reads with MiXCR anew, one entry per CDR3 protein. The table has around 280,000 distinct CDR3 sequences, about 88% seen once. Sequenced sample: CD8+ T cells from PBMCs. These TCRs come from a human donor with multiple sclerosis.

This sequence joins TRBV29-1 and TRBJ2-1; TRBD2 agrees at 8 bases. From germline, CDR1 is SQVTM and CDR2 ANQGSEA. CDR3 length: 13 residues. Unmatched junction bases numbered 6, after V lost 4 bases and J lost 7 bases. CDR3 coding DNA: TGCAGCGTTGTCTCGGGACTAGTTAATGAGCAGTTCTTC. This sequence encodes CSVVSGLVNEQFF.

J is TRBJ2-7 and V is TRBV4-1; 8 bases agree with TRBD2. This CDR3 contains 15 residues. V shed 5 bases, J shed 0 bases, and the junction held 6 bases outside the gene matches. Germline V gene lookup returns CDR1 MGHRA and CDR2 YSYEKL. CDR3 sequence: CASSTLAGSSYEQYF. For the CDR3, the DNA is TGCGCCAGCAGCACATTAGCGGGGAGCTCCTACGAGCAGTACTTC.

The V gene is TRBV28, the J gene TRBJ2-7, with 9 bases that match TRBD1. The CDR3 length is 15 residues. The ends lost 8 bases at V and 3 bases at J; junction bases unmatched: 11. Germline V gives CDR1 MDHEN, CDR2 SYDVKM. The CDR3 spells CASHPSGTGIYEQYF. Written as DNA, the CDR3 is TGTGCCAGCCACCCCTCCGGGACAGGGATCTACGAGCAGTACTTC.

The gene calls are TRBV28 and TRBJ2-3, with 9 bases lining up with TRBD2. Germline V gene sequence: CDR1 MDHEN, CDR2 SYDVKM. Trimming took 8 bases from V and 4 from J; bases not matched to a gene: 19. The CDR3 runs to 18 residues. The CDR3 loop is CASWGGKTREGRSDTQYF. The CDR3 bases are TGTGCCAGCTGGGGGGGCAAAACGCGGGAGGGCAGGTCAGATACGCAGTATTTT.

The chain links TRBV11-2 to TRBJ1-1; the match to TRBD1 covers 8 bases. Germline V gene data show CDR1 as SGHAT and CDR2 as FQNNGV. Trimming cost V 5 bases and J 0 bases; bases outside gene matches: 11. The CDR3 runs to 17 residues. The CDR3 DNA reads TGTGCCAGCAGCCCAATAGGACAGGGAGTCATGAACACTGAAGCTTTCTTT. It codes for CASSPIGQGVMNTEAFF.

The chain carries TRBV10-3 and TRBJ1-5; D gene uncertain. V lost 3 bases and J lost 0, with 9 bases in between. The CDR3 sequence is 15 residues long. The V gene's germline CDR1 is ENHRY and CDR2 SYGVKD. The CDR3 reads CAISEGGNSNQPQHF. In nucleotides, the CDR3 is TGTGCCATCAGTGAAGGCGGAAATAGCAATCAGCCCCAGCATTTT.

In DNA, the CDR3 is TGTGCCAGCAGCAACTCCGGGACAGGAAATCAGCCCCAGCATTTT. Protein: CASSNSGTGNQPQHF. The chain uses TRBV27 and TRBJ1-5, with 8 bases fitting TRBD1. This CDR3 region has 15 residues. Germline V gene sequence: CDR1 MNHEY, CDR2 SMNVEV (reference sequence). V lost 6 bases to trimming and J lost 4 bases; unmatched junction nucleotides: 8.

The chain carries TRBV7-9 and TRBJ2-1, with 7 bases aligning to TRBD2. Germline assignment: CDR1 SEHNR and CDR2 FQNEAQ (reference sequence). The CDR3 is made up of 15 amino acids. Unmatched junction bases numbered 5, after V lost 3 bases and J lost 3 bases. The CDR3: CASSFAGDVYNEQFF. In nucleotides, the CDR3 is TGTGCCAGCAGCTTCGCGGGGGACGTCTACAATGAGCAGTTCTTC.

In this sample, this clonotype turned up once. The chain carries TRBV27 and TRBJ2-2; the D gene is possibly TRBD2 (6 bases). Trimming removed 3 bases at V and 1 base at J, with 18 bases between. CDR1 is MNHEY and CDR2 is SMNVEV in the germline V gene (reference sequence). There are 18 residues in the CDR3. Here the CDR3 reads CASSLILARGLNTGELFF. The CDR3 nucleotides are TGTGCCAGCAGTTTGATACTAGCCCGGGGATTGAACACCGGGGAGCTGTTTTTT.

The rearrangement uses TRBV28 and TRBJ2-7; D is perhaps TRBD1 or TRBD2 (5 bases each). The germline V and J ends were trimmed by 8 bases and 0 bases, with 17 bases remaining between them. This CDR3 is built from 15 residues. Germline V gene data show CDR1 as MDHEN and CDR2 as SYDVKM. The CDR3 loop is CASSGAGKSSYEQYF. CDR3 sequence (DNA): TGTGCCAGCTCCGGGGCTGGGAAAAGCTCCTACGAGCAGTACTTC.

This chain uses TRBV9 with TRBJ2-2; D call uncertain. This CDR3 is built from 14 residues. Trimming shortened V by 1 base and J by 4 bases, and 8 bases separated the two germline ends. Germline CDR1 is SGDLS and CDR2 is YYNGEE. The DNA for the CDR3 is TGTGCCAGCAGCGTAAGTGGCGGCACCGGGGAGCTGTTTTTT. Translating gives CASSVSGGTGELFF.

This clonotype appeared a single time. The chain couples TRBV11-2 to TRBJ2-1, with TRBD2 matching over 10 bases. Germline trimming cut 5 bases from V and 8 bases from J; bases unmatched to any gene: 9. CDR1 is SGHAT, CDR2 FQNNGV, per germline. CDR3 length: 15 amino acids. The CDR3 bases are TGTGCCAGCAGCCGTCAGCGGGAGGGATTCGATGAGCAGTTCTTC. Translated, it gives CASSRQREGFDEQFF.

The chain employs TRBV7-9 and TRBJ2-5; 7 nucleotides match TRBD2. V lost 6 bases to trimming and J lost 2 bases; unmatched junction nucleotides: 12. CDR1 SEHNR and CDR2 FQNEAQ come from the germline V gene (reference sequence). The CDR3 consists of 16 residues. The CDR3, as DNA: TGTGCCAGCAGGTCTCGTAGCGGGCGGAGGCAAGAGACCCAGTACTTC. Translation gives CASRSRSGRRQETQYF.